One and the same sample provided the 21 T cell receptor beta chains below, sequenced in a study of T cells in Graves' hyperthyroidism and ophthalmopathy. Regions amplified from RNA transcripts were the TCR beta CDR3 regions. Carried out on the TCR CDR3, a first-round RT-PCR used the HTBI primer set. TCRdb called the multiplex PCR reads again in MiXCR, with one record for every CDR3 protein. Of about 560,000 distinct CDR3 sequences listed, around a sixth are singletons. Sequencing was done on a sample of blood. Receptor source: a woman aged 25 to 39 with Graves' hyperthyroidism.

The V call is TRBV24-1, the J call TRBJ2-7; TRBD1 aligns across 7 bases. Germline CDR1 is KGHDR and CDR2 is SFDVKD. V lost 2 bases and J lost 4; bases outside the gene matches: 4. The CDR3 contains 14 residues. The CDR3 DNA reads TGTGCCACCAGTGATTCGGACAGGAGATACGAGCAGTACTTC. Translation gives CATSDSDRRYEQYF.

V and J are TRBV5-5 and TRBJ1-4, with a weak D call TRBD1 (5 bases). Trimming removed 2 bases at V and 0 bases at J, with 17 bases between. This CDR3 spans 18 amino acids. Germline V gene sequence: CDR1 SGHKS, CDR2 YYEKEE (reference sequence). CDR3 region: CASSLFRDRVATNEKLFF. As DNA, the CDR3 is TGTGCCAGCAGCTTATTTCGCGACAGAGTCGCAACTAATGAAAAACTGTTTTTT.

This rearrangement joins TRBV6-5 to TRBJ2-1; TRBD2 is a possible D gene (6 bases). The germline CDR1 and CDR2 sequences are MNHEY and SVGAGI. The CDR3 consists of 16 residues. Trimming shortened V by 1 base and J by 3 bases, and 13 bases separated the two germline ends. In DNA form, the CDR3 reads TGTGCCAGCAGTTACTTATCGTGGACTAACTACAATGAGCAGTTCTTC. Residues: CASSYLSWTNYNEQFF.

This chain links TRBV18 with TRBJ1-2; TRBD1 aligns across 7 bases. V shed 5 bases and J 3 bases; nucleotides not matched to a gene: 12. CDR3 size: 16 residues. CDR1 and CDR2 from the germline V gene are KGHSH and LQKENI. The CDR3 is CASSRTGTALDYGYTF. In nucleotides, the CDR3 is TGTGCCAGCTCAAGAACCGGGACAGCACTAGACTATGGCTACACCTTC.

J is TRBJ2-7 and V is TRBV7-9, with TRBD1 matching 7 bases. The CDR3 runs 17 residues. The V and J ends lost 5 bases and 6 bases, in that order; junction bases with no gene match: 19. Germline V gives CDR1 SEHNR, CDR2 FQNEAQ (reference sequence). Here the CDR3 reads CASSPRTSDGTACEQYF. The DNA for the CDR3 is TGTGCCAGCAGCCCCAGGACTTCGGACGGGACAGCTTGCGAGCAGTACTTC.

This clonotype was counted at least ten times. The rearrangement uses TRBV12-3 or TRBV12-4 and TRBJ2-3; D unclear. V was shortened by 4 bases and J by 0 bases, with 8 bases between the two germline ends. The length of the CDR3 is 14 residues. CDR3 residues: CASSSRISTDTQYF. The CDR3 nucleotides are TGTGCCAGCAGTTCCCGGATTAGCACAGATACGCAGTATTTT.

This clonotype was observed a few times. The chain links TRBV4-3 to TRBJ2-5; perhaps TRBD2 as D (6 bases). There are 13 residues in the CDR3. V was trimmed by 0 bases and J by 7 bases, leaving 9 bases between them. CDR1 LGHNA and CDR2 YSLEER come from the germline V gene. The CDR3 DNA reads as TGCGCCAGCAGCCAAGAGGCGCGGGGGACCCAGTACTTC. This gives the protein CASSQEARGTQYF.

This chain uses TRBV29-1 with TRBJ1-3; D perhaps matches TRBD1 (6 bases). This CDR3 is 14 amino acids long. The V end was cut by 3 bases, the J end by 4 bases, with 13 bases between. The germline V gene has CDR1 SQVTM and CDR2 ANQGSEA. CDR3 DNA sequence: TGCAGCGTTGACCTACAGGGTCCAGGAAACACCATATATTTT. This sequence encodes CSVDLQGPGNTIYF.

The chain joins TRBV6-2 or TRBV6-3 to TRBJ2-7; 8 nucleotides match TRBD1. CDR1 is MNHEY and CDR2 is SVGEGT in the germline V gene. Trimming at V came to 4 bases and at J to 2 bases, leaving 7 bases not matched to a gene. The CDR3 is 15 amino acids. This CDR3 reads CASSSFGQGAYEQYF. The CDR3 DNA follows: TGTGCCAGCAGTTCCTTCGGACAGGGAGCCTACGAGCAGTACTTC.

The chain recombines TRBV7-6 with TRBJ2-2, with 8 bases aligning to TRBD2. There are 18 residues in the CDR3. Germline trimming cut 5 bases from V and 2 bases from J; bases unmatched to any gene: 13. Germline V CDR1 and CDR2: SGHVS, FNYEAQ. DNA for the CDR3: TGTGCCAGCAGCCCCCTGGGGATGAGCGGGAGTAACACCGGGGAGCTGTTTTTT. The encoded protein is CASSPLGMSGSNTGELFF.

This clonotype was detected only a few times. The chain joins TRBV5-5 to TRBJ2-5, with 10 bases lining up with TRBD1. Germline CDR1 and CDR2: SGHKS and YYEKEE (reference sequence). The trim removed 4 bases at V and 5 bases at J, leaving 8 bases unmatched. The CDR3 covers 15 residues. The CDR3 is CASSMRTGGGETQYF. CDR3 DNA sequence: TGTGCCAGCAGCATGCGGACAGGGGGGGGGGAGACCCAGTACTTC. Supplemented by reference TRBV5-5 and TRBJ2-5, the full variable domain reads DAGVTQSPTHLIKTRGQQVTLRCSPISGHKSVSWYQQVLGQGPQFIFQYYEKEERGRGNFPDRFSARQFPNYSSELNVNALLLGDSALYLCASSMRTGGGETQYFGPGTRLLVL.

This clonotype was recorded at least ten times. The rearrangement joins TRBV2 to TRBJ1-5, with D perhaps matching TRBD1 (6 bases). This CDR3 region has 13 residues. CDR1 is SNHLY and CDR2 is FYNNEI in the germline V gene. Trimming stripped 7 bases from V and 9 bases from J, with 16 bases between. CDR3 bases: TGTGCCAGCAAGCAGGGGAGAATTCGGCCCCAGCATTTT. This translates into CASKQGRIRPQHF.

The rearrangement links TRBV12-5 to TRBJ2-7; no reliable D call. Trimming cost V 6 bases and J 3 bases, with 12 bases left between them. The germline V gene encodes CDR1 LGHNT and CDR2 FRNRAP. The CDR3 is made up of 13 amino acids. CDR3 DNA sequence: TGTGCTAGTGGACTTGGCGGAAACTACGAGCAGTACTTC. This encodes CASGLGGNYEQYF.

This clonotype was detected ten times or more. This chain joins TRBV6-2 or TRBV6-3 and TRBJ2-1; 7 bases line up with TRBD1. This CDR3 region has 14 residues. V shed 6 bases and J 9 bases; nucleotides not matched to a gene: 11. CDR1 is MNHEY, CDR2 SVGEGT, per germline. The CDR3 region is CASRKETGVGEQFF. The CDR3 DNA reads TGTGCCAGCAGGAAAGAAACAGGGGTGGGTGAGCAGTTCTTC.

For this clonotype: The conserved final phenylalanine or tryptophan is absent from the CDR3, which likely points to a read error. J is TRBJ1-1 and V is TRBV27; a weak D match, TRBD1 (6 bases). V lost 6 bases and J 4 bases, leaving 15 bases between the germline ends. Germline values: CDR1 MNHEY, CDR2 SMNVEV (reference sequence). The CDR3 spans 14 residues. CDR3 amino acids: CASSRTVLSTEAFL. The CDR3 DNA reads TGTGCCAGCAGCCGGACAGTTTTGAGCACTGAAGCTTTCCTT.

This clonotype was counted between two and nine times. This sequence joins TRBV27 and TRBJ1-1, with unresolved D. Germline values: CDR1 MNHEY, CDR2 SMNVEV (reference sequence). V dropped 4 bases and J dropped 0 bases, with 9 bases sitting between them. The CDR3 totals 14 residues. The CDR3 is CASSSGSMNTEAFF. The CDR3 DNA follows: TGTGCCAGCAGTTCGGGCAGCATGAACACTGAAGCTTTCTTT.

This clonotype was observed a handful of times. The CDR3 DNA follows: TGTGCCAGCAGCTCAGGGGCTCGCTACGAGCAGTACTTC. Residues: CASSSGARYEQYF. The J gene is TRBJ2-7, the V gene TRBV7-4, with a possible D match to TRBD1 (6 bases). V gave up 4 bases and J gave up 3 bases, with 10 bases separating them. Looked up from germline, CDR1 is SGHVT and CDR2 is SQSDAQ. This CDR3 has 13 residues. The full variable domain, completed using reference TRBV7-4 and TRBJ2-7, is GAGVSQSPRYKVAKRGRDVALRCDSISGHVTLYWYRQTLGQGSEVLTYSQSDAQRDKSGRPSGRFSAERPERSVSTLKIQRTEQGDSAVYLCASSSGARYEQYFGPGTRLTVT.

The CDR3 DNA sequence: TGCGCCAGCAGCCAAGAGGGAGCGGGAGTCGCCTACAATGAGCAGTTCTTC. Protein: CASSQEGAGVAYNEQFF. The chain employs TRBV4-1 and TRBJ2-1; 8 bases fit TRBD2. The length of the CDR3 is 17 residues. CDR1 MGHRA and CDR2 YSYEKL come from the germline V gene. V dropped 0 bases and J dropped 2; count of bases not matched to a gene: 6.

The rearrangement joins TRBV10-3 to TRBJ2-7; 8 bases match TRBD1. CDR1 ENHRY and CDR2 SYGVKD come from the germline V gene. With 6 bases clipped from V and 1 base from J, the junction kept 5 bases outside the gene matches. The CDR3 extends over 14 amino acids. CDR3 nucleotide sequence: TGTGCCATCAGGAAGGACAGGGTATCCTACGAGCAGTACTTC. Its translation is CAIRKDRVSYEQYF.

In its sample, this clonotype was seen a few times. The rearrangement links TRBV6-2 or TRBV6-3 to TRBJ2-7, with a possible D match to TRBD2 (6 bases). CDR1 and CDR2 (germline): MNHEY, SVGEGT. Trimming took 5 bases from V and 4 from J, leaving 18 bases between them. The CDR3 consists of 15 residues. CDR3 sequence (DNA): TGTGCCAGCAGTGGGGGACTTGGGGCCCTATACGAGCAGTACTTC. Its protein product is CASSGGLGALYEQYF.

Regarding this clonotype: Since a much larger clone is just one base distant, this may be a read error. The chain links TRBV7-3 to TRBJ2-3, with D tentatively TRBD2 (6 bases). The CDR3 runs to 17 residues. V lost 4 bases to trimming and J lost 2 bases, with 19 bases between them. Germline V lookup: CDR1 SGHTA, CDR2 FQGTGA. The CDR3 region is CASSSGLTGPNTDTQYF. The CDR3 nucleotides are TGTGCCAGCAGCTCCGGACTAACGGGTCCCAACACAGATACGCAGTATTTT.